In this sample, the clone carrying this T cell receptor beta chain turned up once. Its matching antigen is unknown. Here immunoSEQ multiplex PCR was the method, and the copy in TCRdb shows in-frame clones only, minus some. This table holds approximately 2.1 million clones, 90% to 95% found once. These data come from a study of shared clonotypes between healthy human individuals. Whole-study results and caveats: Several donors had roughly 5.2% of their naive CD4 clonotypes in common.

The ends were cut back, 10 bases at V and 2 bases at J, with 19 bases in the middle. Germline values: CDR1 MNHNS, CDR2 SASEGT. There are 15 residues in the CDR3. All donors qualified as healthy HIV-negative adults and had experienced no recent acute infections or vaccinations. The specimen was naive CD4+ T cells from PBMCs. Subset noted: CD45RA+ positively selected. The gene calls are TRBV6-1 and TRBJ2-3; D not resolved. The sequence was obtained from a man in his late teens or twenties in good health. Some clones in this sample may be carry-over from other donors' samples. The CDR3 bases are TGTGCCACCCCACGGCATTCAACACCCACAGATACGCAGTATTTT. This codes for CATPRHSTPTDTQYF.